These 17 T cell receptor beta chains were all obtained from the same sample, sequenced in a study of cytomegalovirus exposure and HLA in healthy donors. PCR amplification relied on 60 Vbeta primers (plus 13 Jbeta primers). Sequencing used immunoSEQ multiplex PCR; TCRdb keeps in-frame clones, though not all of them. The sample includes some 150,000 clones, 75% to 90% of them seen just once. The sequenced sample was PBMCs. All receptors come from a woman aged 45-65 years in good health and CMV-seropositive.

V gene TRBV6-5 combines with J gene TRBJ1-1, with TRBD1 matching over 8 bases. Germline CDR1 is MNHEY and CDR2 is SVGAGI. This CDR3 has 13 amino acids. Trimming at V came to 0 bases and at J to 11 bases, leaving 5 bases not matched to a gene. DNA of the CDR3: TGTGCCAGCAGTTACTCGAGCAGGGGGCCTGCTTTCTTT. It specifies CASSYSSRGPAFF.

The rearrangement joins TRBV28 to TRBJ2-7, with D perhaps matching TRBD1 (6 bases). The CDR3 length is 13 residues. Germline V gives CDR1 MDHEN, CDR2 SYDVKM. Deletions cut 6 bases from V and 2 bases from J, with 11 bases between. CDR3 in amino acids: CASSQGITYEQYF. The CDR3 coding sequence is TGTGCCAGCAGCCAGGGGATAACCTACGAGCAGTACTTC.

This clone was observed a few times. J is TRBJ2-4 and V is TRBV7-2; D remains unclear. This CDR3 is 16 amino acids long. Trimming left V 5 bases short and J 5 bases short, with 19 bases between. Germline CDR1 reads SGHTA; CDR2 reads FQGNSA. The CDR3 DNA is TGTGCCAGCAGCACTCGACCTTCCGGGTCCCAAAACATTCAGTACTTC. It is translated as CASSTRPSGSQNIQYF.

V is TRBV19 and J is TRBJ2-3; 8 bases line up with TRBD1. After removal of 7 bases from V and 2 bases from J, the junction contained 5 bases not matched to a gene. Germline CDR1 and CDR2: LNHDA and SQIVND (reference sequence). The CDR3 runs to 14 residues. The CDR3 coding sequence is TGTGCCAGTACCGGACAGGGACTCACAGATACGCAGTATTTT. Amino acids: CASTGQGLTDTQYF.

V gene TRBV6-6 combines with J gene TRBJ2-7; TRBD2 matches at 14 bases. The germline V gene has CDR1 MNHNY and CDR2 SVGAGI (reference sequence). V lost 8 bases and J lost 3; bases outside the gene matches: 0. The CDR3 totals 13 residues. The CDR3 coding sequence is TGTGCCAGCGGGACTAGCGGGGGCTACGAGCAGTACTTC. It translates to CASGTSGGYEQYF.

As concerns this clone: The same CDR3 is also encoded by other DNA sequences in this sample. V and J are TRBV7-9 and TRBJ2-1; a weak D match, TRBD2 (5 bases). This CDR3 has 16 amino acids. CDR1 SEHNR and CDR2 FQNEAQ come from the germline V gene (reference sequence). The V and J ends lost 5 bases and 2 bases respectively, with 16 bases between them. CDR3 DNA sequence: TGTGCCAGCAGCCTAGGACTTCCAACTACCTACAATGAGCAGTTCTTC. It specifies CASSLGLPTTYNEQFF.

The chain combines TRBV19 with TRBJ1-2, with D possibly TRBD1 on 5 matching bases. The ends were cut back, 2 bases at V and 3 bases at J, with 10 bases in the middle. Germline values: CDR1 LNHDA, CDR2 SQIVND (reference sequence). The CDR3 spans 14 residues. CDR3 DNA: TGTGCCAGTAGTATAATGGGGGACTACTATGGCTACACCTTC. It specifies CASSIMGDYYGYTF. The entire variable domain, with the rest obtained from reference TRBV19 and TRBJ1-2, is as follows: DGGITQSPKYLFRKEGQNVTLSCEQNLNHDAMYWYRQDPGQGLRLIYYSQIVNDFQKGDIAEGYSVSREKKESFPLTVTSAQKNPTAFYLCASSIMGDYYGYTFGSGTRLTVV.

The J gene is TRBJ2-7, the V gene TRBV6-5; the match to TRBD1 covers 7 bases. V lost 2 bases, J lost 2 bases, and 0 bases stayed unmatched. The CDR3 totals 13 residues. Germline CDR1 MNHEY, CDR2 SVGAGI. This CDR3 reads CASSYTGAYEQYF. The CDR3 DNA sequence: TGTGCCAGCAGTTACACAGGGGCCTACGAGCAGTACTTC.

The rearrangement joins TRBV7-9 to TRBJ1-4; 8 bases line up with TRBD1. The V and J ends lost 7 bases and 5 bases, in that order; junction bases with no gene match: 6. The CDR3 loop spans 14 amino acids. The germline gives CDR1 SEHNR, CDR2 FQNEAQ (reference sequence). The CDR3 loop reads CASKLGQANEKLFF. The CDR3 nucleotides are TGTGCCAGCAAGCTGGGACAGGCGAATGAAAAACTGTTTTTT.

As DNA, the CDR3 is TGTGCCATCAGTGAAAGGAGCGGGCCCCAGCATTTT. It is translated as CAISERSGPQHF. This sequence joins TRBV10-3 and TRBJ1-5, with no clear D. Trimming took off 3 bases at V and 9 bases at J, with 9 bases between the two ends. Germline V gene data show CDR1 as ENHRY and CDR2 as SYGVKD. There are 12 residues in the CDR3.

The rearrangement uses TRBV9 and TRBJ1-1; no definite D call. V was trimmed by 3 bases and J by 4 bases, leaving 10 bases between them. CDR1 and CDR2 from the germline V gene are SGDLS and YYNGEE. The CDR3 sequence is 13 residues long. The CDR3 DNA sequence: TGTGCCAGCAGCGGGAGCATTGGCACTGAAGCTTTCTTT. It translates to CASSGSIGTEAFF.

This rearrangement joins TRBV2 to TRBJ2-5; 10 positions match TRBD2. The germline V gene has CDR1 SNHLY and CDR2 FYNNEI. The CDR3 extends over 15 amino acids. Germline trimming cut 3 bases from V and 5 bases from J; bases unmatched to any gene: 6. CDR3 in DNA: TGTGCCAGCAGTGAGTCGGAAGCGGGAGGGGAGACCCAGTACTTC. As protein: CASSESEAGGETQYF.

This chain links TRBV30 with TRBJ2-1; 7 bases agree with TRBD2. J was trimmed by 3 bases and V by 2 bases; bases with no gene match: 4. The CDR3 covers 14 residues. CDR1 is GTSNPN, CDR2 SVGIG, per germline (reference sequence). CDR3 in DNA: TGTGCCTGGAGTCGACGGGGGGACTACAATGAGCAGTTCTTC. Translated, it gives CAWSRRGDYNEQFF.

The rearrangement uses TRBV7-3 and TRBJ2-1; 9 bases fit TRBD2. Germline V gene sequence: CDR1 SGHTA, CDR2 FQGTGA. After removal of 2 bases from V and 5 bases from J, the junction contained 7 bases not matched to a gene. There are 16 residues in the CDR3. The CDR3 nucleotides read TGTGCCAGCAGCTTACTAGCGGGGCGTTCCAACAATGAGCAGTTCTTC. Translation gives CASSLLAGRSNNEQFF.

J is TRBJ2-3 and V is TRBV4-1, with D perhaps matching TRBD1 (6 bases). V gave up 2 bases and J gave up 7 bases, with 19 bases separating them. Germline V CDR1 and CDR2: MGHRA, YSYEKL. CDR3 length equals 16 residues. Here the CDR3 DNA reads TGCGCCAGCAGCCAACCCTCATGGGGACACACGAATACGCAGTATTTT. The encoded protein is CASSQPSWGHTNTQYF.

The chain joins TRBV28 to TRBJ2-4; D may be TRBD2 (6 bases). The CDR3 is 16 amino acids. V was cut by 1 base and J by 0 bases, with 10 bases left in between. Germline assignment: CDR1 MDHEN and CDR2 SYDVKM. The CDR3 coding sequence is TGTGCCAGCAGTTTATTCGTGGGGGGAGCCAAAAACATTCAGTACTTC. Amino acid sequence: CASSLFVGGAKNIQYF. The whole variable domain, remainder taken from reference TRBV28 and TRBJ2-4, is DVKVTQSSRYLVKRTGEKVFLECVQDMDHENMFWYRQDPGLGLRLIYFSYDVKMKEKGDIPEGYSVSREKKERFSLILESASTNQTSMYLCASSLFVGGAKNIQYFGAGTRLSVL.

This clone is a singleton in its sample. The rearrangement links TRBV30 to TRBJ2-4, with 11 nucleotides matching TRBD2. The length of the CDR3 is 15 residues. Germline V gene lookup returns CDR1 GTSNPN and CDR2 SVGIG (reference sequence). The trim removed 1 base at V and 9 bases at J, leaving 8 bases unmatched. The CDR3 sequence: CAWSEKLAGVGIQYF. The CDR3 bases are TGTGCCTGGAGTGAAAAACTAGCGGGAGTTGGCATTCAGTACTTC.